These 2 T cell receptor beta chains share one sample of origin, sequenced in a study of identical twins' blood T cells. TCRdb reprocessed the 5' RACE reads via MiXCR and lists one record per CDR3 protein. This sample yields a few hundred thousand distinct CDR3 sequences, of which 25% to 35% are seen a single time; around 5.6% belongs to the top ten. The sample was PBMCs. These receptors all come from a woman between 18 and 49 years old in good health.

This clonotype was detected only a few times. This chain joins TRBV28 and TRBJ1-4, with D possibly being TRBD1 (5 bases). Germline assignment: CDR1 MDHEN and CDR2 SYDVKM. Trimming took off 3 bases at V and 7 bases at J, with 15 bases between the two ends. This CDR3 is built from 15 residues. This CDR3 is CASSFPGAQGEKLFF. The CDR3, as DNA: TGTGCCAGCAGTTTTCCCGGGGCGCAAGGTGAAAAACTGTTTTTT.

This clonotype was seen a handful of times. The chain carries TRBV7-6 and TRBJ2-3, with 9 bases fitting TRBD1. The CDR3 sequence is 15 residues long. With V trimmed by 5 bases and J by 3 bases, 6 bases remained unmatched. From germline, CDR1 is SGHVS and CDR2 FNYEAQ. CDR3 in amino acids: CASSQGQGGTDTQYF. CDR3 DNA sequence: TGTGCCAGCAGCCAGGGACAGGGTGGGACAGATACGCAGTATTTT.